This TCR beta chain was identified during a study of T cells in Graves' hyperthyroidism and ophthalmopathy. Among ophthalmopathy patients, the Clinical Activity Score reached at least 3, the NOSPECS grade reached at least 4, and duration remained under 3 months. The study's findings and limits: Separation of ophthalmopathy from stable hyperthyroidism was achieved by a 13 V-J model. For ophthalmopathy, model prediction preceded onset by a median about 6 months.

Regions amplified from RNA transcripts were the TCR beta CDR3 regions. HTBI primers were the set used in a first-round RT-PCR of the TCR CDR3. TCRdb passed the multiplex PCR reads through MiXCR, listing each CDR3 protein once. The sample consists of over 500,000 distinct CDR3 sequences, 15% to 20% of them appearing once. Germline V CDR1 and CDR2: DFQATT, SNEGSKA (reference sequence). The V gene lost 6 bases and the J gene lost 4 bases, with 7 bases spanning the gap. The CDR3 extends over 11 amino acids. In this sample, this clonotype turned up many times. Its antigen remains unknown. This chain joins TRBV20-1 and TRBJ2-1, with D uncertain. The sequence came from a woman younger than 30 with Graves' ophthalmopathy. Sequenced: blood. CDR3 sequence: CSAPTYNEQFF. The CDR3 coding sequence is TGCAGTGCCCCTACTTACAATGAGCAGTTCTTC.